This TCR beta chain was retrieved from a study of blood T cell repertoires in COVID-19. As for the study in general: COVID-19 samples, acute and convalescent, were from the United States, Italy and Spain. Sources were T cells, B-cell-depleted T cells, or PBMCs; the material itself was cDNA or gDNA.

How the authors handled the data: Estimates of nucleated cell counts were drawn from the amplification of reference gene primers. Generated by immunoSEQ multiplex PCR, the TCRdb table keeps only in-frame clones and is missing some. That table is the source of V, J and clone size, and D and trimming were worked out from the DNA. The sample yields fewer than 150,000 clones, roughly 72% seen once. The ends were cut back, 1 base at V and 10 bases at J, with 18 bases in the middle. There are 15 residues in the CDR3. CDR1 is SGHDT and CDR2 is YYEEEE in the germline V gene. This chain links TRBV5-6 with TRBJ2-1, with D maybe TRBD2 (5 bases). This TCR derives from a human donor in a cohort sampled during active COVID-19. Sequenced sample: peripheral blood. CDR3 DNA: TGTGCCAGCAGCTTGACTCCGGGTAGCGCGATGGAGCAGTTCTTC. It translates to CASSLTPGSAMEQFF.